This T cell receptor (beta chain) is drawn from a study of T cell repertoires in cytomegalovirus infection (dated by TCRdb to about 2019). About the study as a whole: The HLA type of each donor mattered for the analysis, because public TCR beta signatures pointed to carriage of CMV infection along with the matching HLA type. The investigation overall reported the following: Cumulative frequency of public TCR beta family members discriminated carriers of CMV infection plus the relevant HLA type in this cohort and an independent roughly 330-donor cohort. The ex vivo response was dominated by HLA-C-restricted CMV-specific TCR beta clonotypes, and the single most frequent clonotype in two of eight donors was supplied by these HLA-C-restricted clonotypes.

Sequencing was carried out with an Illumina HiSeq 1500. TCRdb passed the public sequencing reads through fastp at Q25 and MiXCR, retaining productive beta sequences. CDR3 protein sequences are deduplicated, and each keeps its most common genes and DNA. In all, the sample holds about 130,000 distinct CDR3 sequences, and roughly 9% of those were seen once. The ten most abundant clones make up roughly 9.1% of the sample. According to the germline V gene, CDR1 reads MNHEY and CDR2 reads SVGEGT. From the cysteine up to the phenylalanine, the CDR3 has a length of 14 residues. The retained sequence is limited to the CDR3, 42 bases, with the frame set at the first base. Cut back by 5 bases and 3 bases, the V and J ends lie 13 bases apart. Many counts were recorded for this clonotype. The specificity of this receptor is unknown. Base qualities are missing; no much larger clone stands one base away.

The source material was PBMCs. The sequence joins TRBV6-2 or TRBV6-3 to TRBJ1-2; the D gene remains uncertain. The receptor's source is a human donor in good health (CMV status not recorded). Some clones in this sample may be carry-over from other donors' samples. The nucleotide sequence reads TGTGCCAGCAGTAAAGAAGGGAGGTACTATGGCTACACCTTC. The encoded protein is CASSKEGRYYGYTF.